These 11 T cell receptor beta chains were all obtained from the same sample, sequenced in a study of OX40 agonist ivuxolimab in advanced cancers. The data were produced by immunoSEQ multiplex PCR, yet TCRdb's version contains in-frame clones alone and is incomplete. The sample carries roughly 100,000 clones, over 75% recorded once. The material was CD4+ or CD8+ T cells sorted from blood, obtained in a trial of the OX40 agonist ivuxolimab. These receptors were taken from an adult with an advanced solid tumor such as melanoma, head and neck, liver or kidney cancer.

The gene calls are TRBV29-1 and TRBJ1-2; D call uncertain. This CDR3 comprises 11 residues. Per the germline V gene, CDR1 is SQVTM and CDR2 is ANQGSEA. The ends were cut back, 6 bases at V and 1 base at J, with 6 bases in the middle. CDR3 region: CSVHFNYGYTF. CDR3 in DNA: TGCAGCGTCCATTTTAACTATGGCTACACCTTC. Using reference TRBV29-1 and TRBJ1-2 for the parts outside the CDR3, the full variable domain is SAVISQKPSRDICQRGTSLTIQCQVDSQVTMMFWYRQQPGQSLTLIATANQGSEATYESGFVIDKFPISRPNLTFSTLTVSNMSPEDSSIYLCSVHFNYGYTFGSGTRLTVV.

The chain has TRBV27 and TRBJ2-3; the D gene is possibly TRBD1 (6 bases). V was clipped by 2 bases and J by 3 bases, with 9 bases between them. This CDR3 is built from 14 residues. Germline CDR1 is MNHEY and CDR2 is SMNVEV (reference sequence). The CDR3 nucleotides read TGTGCCAGCAGTTTAGGGGGCAGAACAGATACGCAGTATTTT. Translation: CASSLGGRTDTQYF.

V is TRBV7-6 and J is TRBJ2-2; 7 bases agree with TRBD1. CDR3 length equals 13 residues. CDR1 and CDR2 from the germline V gene are SGHVS and FNYEAQ. Trimming removed 8 bases from V and 1 base from J; junction bases left unmatched: 1. The chain's CDR3 is CASQGENTGELFF. CDR3 sequence (DNA): TGTGCCAGCCAGGGGGAGAACACCGGGGAGCTGTTTTTT.

The chain joins TRBV2 to TRBJ1-2; 7 bases match TRBD1. V lost 10 bases and J lost 6; bases outside the gene matches: 11. CDR3 length: 13 residues. CDR1 is SNHLY, CDR2 FYNNEI, per germline. The CDR3, as DNA: TGTGCCACCTCGCGGGACAGCGGTAATGGCTACACCTTC. It codes for CATSRDSGNGYTF.

The CDR3 sequence: CASSTRRGPLAGGKAGELFF. CDR3 nucleotides: TGTGCCAGTAGTACCCGCAGGGGGCCCCTAGCGGGAGGGAAGGCCGGGGAGCTGTTTTTT. The genes are TRBV19 and TRBJ2-2; 12 positions agree with TRBD2. Germline trimming cut 4 bases from V and 6 bases from J; bases unmatched to any gene: 18. CDR3 size: 20 residues. Germline V gene sequence: CDR1 LNHDA, CDR2 SQIVND (reference sequence).

This clone was recorded once. The same CDR3 also results from other DNA sequences found in this sample. The V and J genes are TRBV7-9 and TRBJ2-7; TRBD2 matches at 7 bases. The V gene's germline CDR1 is SEHNR and CDR2 FQNEAQ (reference sequence). This CDR3 region has 12 residues. The ends lost 5 bases at V and 10 bases at J; junction bases unmatched: 8. The CDR3 sequence is CASSPAGEEQYF. The CDR3 DNA sequence: TGTGCCAGCAGCCCGGCGGGGGAGGAACAGTACTTC. Variable domain in full (rest from reference TRBV7-9 and TRBJ2-7): DTGVSQNPRHKITKRGQNVTFRCDPISEHNRLYWYRQTLGQGPEFLTYFQNEAQLEKSRLLSDRFSAERPKGSFSTLEIQRTEQGDSAMYLCASSPAGEEQYFGPGTRLTVT.

This chain links TRBV27 with TRBJ2-7, with TRBD1 matching 7 bases. J lost 5 bases, V lost 5 bases, and 6 bases had no gene match. The germline CDR1 and CDR2 sequences are MNHEY and SMNVEV (reference sequence). CDR3 length: 13 amino acids. Here the CDR3 DNA reads TGTGCCAGCAGTGTAACAGGGGTCCACGAGCAGTACTTC. This gives the protein CASSVTGVHEQYF.

The V and J genes are TRBV28 and TRBJ2-7; D perhaps matches TRBD2 (7 bases). The CDR3 length is 15 residues. V shed 5 bases and J shed 5 bases, with 19 bases lying between them. Germline assignment: CDR1 MDHEN and CDR2 SYDVKM. CDR3 region: CASSPRGGRIHEQYF. In nucleotides, the CDR3 is TGTGCCAGCAGTCCCAGGGGCGGGAGAATCCACGAGCAGTACTTC.

The V and J genes are TRBV6-5 and TRBJ2-7; D ambiguous. V was trimmed by 7 bases and J by 4 bases, leaving 14 bases between them. Germline V CDR1 and CDR2: MNHEY, SVGAGI. This CDR3 spans 13 amino acids. This chain's CDR3 is CASKETNQYEQYF. The CDR3 DNA sequence: TGTGCCAGCAAAGAGACAAACCAATACGAGCAGTACTTC.

The rearrangement uses TRBV30 and TRBJ2-3; TRBD2 might be the D (6 bases). Trimming took off 3 bases at V and 5 bases at J, with 15 bases between the two ends. The CDR3 spans 14 residues. CDR1 and CDR2 from the germline V gene are GTSNPN and SVGIG (reference sequence). DNA of the CDR3: TGTGCCTGGAGGGCGGGGCGGGGCATAGATACGCAGTATTTT. Translating it yields CAWRAGRGIDTQYF.

The chain recombines TRBV20-1 with TRBJ2-5; the D is unclear. CDR1 and CDR2 (germline): DFQATT, SNEGSKA (reference sequence). The ends were cut back, 6 bases at V and 4 bases at J, with 6 bases in the middle. The CDR3 has 10 amino acids. The CDR3 region is CSAILETQYF. DNA of the CDR3: TGCAGTGCCATATTAGAGACCCAGTACTTC.